This T cell receptor beta chain comes out of a study of low-dose radiotherapy and immunotherapy resistance in tumors. Study overall: Intravenous ipilimumab 1 mg/kg every six weeks was given with nivolumab 240 mg every two weeks. With cycle 1 day 1 as the start, patients took oral aspirin 300 mg daily for four cycles.

Many counts were recorded for this clonotype. The CDR3 loop spans 12 amino acids. J gave up 6 bases and V 5 bases, and 1 base lay outside the gene matches. Looked up from germline, CDR1 is SGHTA and CDR2 is FQGNSA. The sample's time point: before trial treatment. TRAV and TRBV primers primed cDNA for both TCRalpha and TCRbeta. For amplifying TCRs, the PCR ran for 20 to 25 cycles with Phusion, which was used together with a constant-region primer and the adapter on the V primers. In vitro transcription served to amplify the mRNA that had been isolated. TCRdb itself ran the reads through MiXCR, one entry per CDR3 protein. The sample records fewer than 95,000 distinct CDR3 sequences, under 10% being singletons.

Sequences were derived from PBMCs, sampled before treatment. V is TRBV7-2 and J is TRBJ2-1; 7 bases are shared with TRBD2. This clonotype was obtained from a male donor with prostate cancer. The CDR3 spells CASSASGNEQFF. DNA for the CDR3: TGTGCCAGCAGCGCTAGCGGCAATGAGCAGTTCTTC.